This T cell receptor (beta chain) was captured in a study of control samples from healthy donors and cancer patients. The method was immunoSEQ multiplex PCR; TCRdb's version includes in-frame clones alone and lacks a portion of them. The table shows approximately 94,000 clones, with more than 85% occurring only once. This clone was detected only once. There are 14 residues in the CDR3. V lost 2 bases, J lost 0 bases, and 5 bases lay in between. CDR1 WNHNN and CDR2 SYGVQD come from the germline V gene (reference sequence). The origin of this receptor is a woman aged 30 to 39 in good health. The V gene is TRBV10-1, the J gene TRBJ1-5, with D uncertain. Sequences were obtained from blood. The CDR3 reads CASSEGVSNQPQHF. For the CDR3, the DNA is TGCGCCAGCAGTGAGGGGGTTAGCAATCAGCCCCAGCATTTT.